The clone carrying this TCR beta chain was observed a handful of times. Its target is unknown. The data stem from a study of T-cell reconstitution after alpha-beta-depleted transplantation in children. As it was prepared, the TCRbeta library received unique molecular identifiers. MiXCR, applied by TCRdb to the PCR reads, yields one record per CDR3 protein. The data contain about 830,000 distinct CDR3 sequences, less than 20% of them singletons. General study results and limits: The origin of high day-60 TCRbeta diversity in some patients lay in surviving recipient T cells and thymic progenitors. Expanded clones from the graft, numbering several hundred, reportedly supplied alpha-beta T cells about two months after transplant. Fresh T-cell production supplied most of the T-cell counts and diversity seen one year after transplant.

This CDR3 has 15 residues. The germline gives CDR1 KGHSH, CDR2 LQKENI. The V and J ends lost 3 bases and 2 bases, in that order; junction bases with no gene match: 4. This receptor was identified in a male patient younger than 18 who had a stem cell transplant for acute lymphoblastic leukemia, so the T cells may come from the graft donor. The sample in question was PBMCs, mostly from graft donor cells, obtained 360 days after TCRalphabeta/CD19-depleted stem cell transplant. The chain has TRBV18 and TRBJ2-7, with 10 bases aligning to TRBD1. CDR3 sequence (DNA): TGTGCCAGCTCACCTCGGACAGGGGGAACCTACGAGCAGTACTTC. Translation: CASSPRTGGTYEQYF.